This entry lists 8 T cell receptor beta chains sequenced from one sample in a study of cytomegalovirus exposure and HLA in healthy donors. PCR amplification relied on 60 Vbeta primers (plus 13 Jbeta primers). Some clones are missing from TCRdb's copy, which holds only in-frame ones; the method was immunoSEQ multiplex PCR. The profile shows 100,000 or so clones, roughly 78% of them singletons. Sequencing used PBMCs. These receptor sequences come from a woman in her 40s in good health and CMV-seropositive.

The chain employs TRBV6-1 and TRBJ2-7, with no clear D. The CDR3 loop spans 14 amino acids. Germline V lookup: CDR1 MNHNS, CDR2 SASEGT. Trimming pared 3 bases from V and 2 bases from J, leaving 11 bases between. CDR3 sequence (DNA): TGTGCCAGCAGTGAGTTAGGCAGGACCTACGAGCAGTACTTC. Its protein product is CASSELGRTYEQYF.

The CDR3 reads CASSERLSYEQYF. In nucleotides, the CDR3 is TGTGCCAGCAGCGAGCGGCTCTCCTACGAGCAGTACTTC. V and J are TRBV28 and TRBJ2-7, with D maybe TRBD2 (5 bases). Germline V lookup: CDR1 MDHEN, CDR2 SYDVKM. V dropped 6 bases and J dropped 0 bases, with 9 bases sitting between them. The CDR3 is made up of 13 amino acids.

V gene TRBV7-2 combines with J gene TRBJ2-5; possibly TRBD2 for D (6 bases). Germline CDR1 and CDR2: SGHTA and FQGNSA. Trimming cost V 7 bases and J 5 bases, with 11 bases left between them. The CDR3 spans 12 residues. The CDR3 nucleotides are TGTGCCAGCATGGCGGGAATGGAGACCCAGTACTTC. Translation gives CASMAGMETQYF.

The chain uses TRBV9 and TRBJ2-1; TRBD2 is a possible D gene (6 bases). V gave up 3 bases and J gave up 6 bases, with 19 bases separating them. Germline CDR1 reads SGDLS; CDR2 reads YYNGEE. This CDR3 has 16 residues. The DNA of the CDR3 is TGTGCCAGCAGCGCCAGTCTTACGGGAGTAATCAATGAGCAGTTCTTC. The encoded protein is CASSASLTGVINEQFF.

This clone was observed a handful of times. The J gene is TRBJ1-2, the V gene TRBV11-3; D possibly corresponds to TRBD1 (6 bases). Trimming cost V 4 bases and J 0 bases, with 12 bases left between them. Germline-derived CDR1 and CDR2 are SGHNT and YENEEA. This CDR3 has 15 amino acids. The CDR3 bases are TGTGCCAGCAGCTCCCACAGGGAGACTAACTATGGCTACACCTTC. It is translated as CASSSHRETNYGYTF.

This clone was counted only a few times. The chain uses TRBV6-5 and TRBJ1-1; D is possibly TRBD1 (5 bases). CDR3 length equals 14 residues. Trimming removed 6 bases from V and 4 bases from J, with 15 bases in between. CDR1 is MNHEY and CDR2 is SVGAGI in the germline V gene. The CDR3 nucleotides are TGTGCCAGCAGCCGGGGGGAGGGCACCACTGAAGCTTTCTTT. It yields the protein CASSRGEGTTEAFF.

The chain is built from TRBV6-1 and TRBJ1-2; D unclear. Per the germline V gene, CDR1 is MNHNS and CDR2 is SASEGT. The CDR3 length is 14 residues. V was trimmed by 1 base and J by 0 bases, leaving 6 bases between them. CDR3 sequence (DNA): TGTGCCAGCAGTGAAGTGGCAGCTAACTATGGCTACACCTTC. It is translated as CASSEVAANYGYTF.

The CDR3 is CASSGGRDTQYF. The CDR3 coding sequence is TGCGCCAGCAGCGGAGGAAGGGATACGCAGTATTTT. V usage is TRBV10-2 and J usage is TRBJ2-3; D might be TRBD2 (5 bases). The CDR3 consists of 12 residues. Trimming stripped 6 bases from V and 6 bases from J, with 10 bases between. CDR1 is WSHSY, CDR2 SAAADI, per germline.